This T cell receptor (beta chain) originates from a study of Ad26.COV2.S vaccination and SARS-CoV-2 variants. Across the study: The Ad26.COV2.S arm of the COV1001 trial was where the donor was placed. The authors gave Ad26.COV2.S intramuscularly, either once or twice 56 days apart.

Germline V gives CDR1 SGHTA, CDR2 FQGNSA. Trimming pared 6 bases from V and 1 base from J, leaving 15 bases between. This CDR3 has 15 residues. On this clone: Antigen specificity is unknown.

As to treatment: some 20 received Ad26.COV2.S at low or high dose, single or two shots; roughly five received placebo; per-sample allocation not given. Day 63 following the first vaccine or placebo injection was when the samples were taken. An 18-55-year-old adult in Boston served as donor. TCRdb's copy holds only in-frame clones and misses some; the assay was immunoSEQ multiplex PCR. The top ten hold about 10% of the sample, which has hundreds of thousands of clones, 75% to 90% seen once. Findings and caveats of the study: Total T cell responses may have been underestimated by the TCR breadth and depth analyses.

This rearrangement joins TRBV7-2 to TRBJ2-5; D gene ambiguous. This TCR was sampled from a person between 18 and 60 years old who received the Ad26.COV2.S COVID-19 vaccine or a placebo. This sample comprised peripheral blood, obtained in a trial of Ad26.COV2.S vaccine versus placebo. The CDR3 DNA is TGTGCCAGCAGACGGGCCTCGACCCCCCAAGAGACCCAGTACTTC. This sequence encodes CASRRASTPQETQYF.